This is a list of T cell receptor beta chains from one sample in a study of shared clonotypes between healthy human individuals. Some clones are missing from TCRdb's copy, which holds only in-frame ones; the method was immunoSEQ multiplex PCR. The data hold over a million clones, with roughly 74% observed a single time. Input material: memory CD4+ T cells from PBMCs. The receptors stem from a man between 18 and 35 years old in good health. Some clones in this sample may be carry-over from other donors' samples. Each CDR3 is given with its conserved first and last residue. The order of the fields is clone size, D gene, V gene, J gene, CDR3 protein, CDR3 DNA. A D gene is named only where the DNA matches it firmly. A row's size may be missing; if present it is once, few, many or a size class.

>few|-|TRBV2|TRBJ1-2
CASRIIRDYGYTF
TGTGCCAGCAGAATTATAAGAGACTATGGCTACACCTTC
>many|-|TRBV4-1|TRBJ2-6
CASSQSGTHGANVLTF
TGCGCCAGCAGCCAGTCCGGGACACATGGGGCCAACGTCCTGACTTTC
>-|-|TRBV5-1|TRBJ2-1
CASSLQGAYNEQFF
TGCGCCAGCAGCTTACAAGGGGCCTACAATGAGCAGTTCTTC
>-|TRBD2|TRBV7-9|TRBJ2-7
CASSAMGGTSYEQYF
TGTGCCAGCAGCGCAATGGGGGGGACCTCCTACGAGCAGTACTTC
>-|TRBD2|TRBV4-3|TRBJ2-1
CASSQGLVAGGINEQFF
TGCGCCAGCAGCCAAGGGCTGGTGGCGGGAGGTATCAATGAGCAGTTCTTC
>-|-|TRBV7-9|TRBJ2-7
CASSIGSYEQYF
TGTGCCAGCAGCATCGGCAGTTACGAGCAGTACTTC
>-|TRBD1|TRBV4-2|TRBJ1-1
CASSRGQGAPGTEAFF
TGTGCCAGCAGCCGAGGACAGGGGGCCCCAGGAACTGAAGCTTTCTTT
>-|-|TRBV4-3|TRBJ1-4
CASSPRLPGASAFNEKLFF
TGCGCCAGCAGCCCCCGACTCCCAGGCGCCTCGGCCTTTAATGAAAAACTGTTTTTT
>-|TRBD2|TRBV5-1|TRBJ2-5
CASSPGLAGGRGQETQYF
TGCGCCAGCAGCCCGGGACTAGCGGGAGGTCGAGGGCAGGAGACCCAGTACTTC
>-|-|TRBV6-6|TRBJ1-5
CASSPVGEPQHF
TGTGCCAGCAGCCCGGTGGGGGAGCCCCAGCATTTT
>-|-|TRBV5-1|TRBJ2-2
CASSFGGAGELFF
TGCGCCAGCAGCTTCGGAGGGGCCGGGGAGCTGTTTTTT
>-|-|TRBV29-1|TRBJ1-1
CSVHEQGNTEAFF
TGCAGCGTTCACGAACAGGGGAACACTGAAGCTTTCTTT
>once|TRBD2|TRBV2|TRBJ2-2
CASRAAGVGTGELFF
TGTGCCAGCAGAGCCGCGGGAGTTGGGACCGGGGAGCTGTTTTTT
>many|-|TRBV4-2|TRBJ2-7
CASSRRGSRVYEQYF
TGTGCCAGCAGCCGGCGGGGAAGTAGGGTTTACGAGCAGTACTTC
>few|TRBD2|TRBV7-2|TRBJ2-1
CASSSSGYNEQFF
TGTGCCAGCAGTTCTAGCGGATACAATGAGCAGTTCTTC
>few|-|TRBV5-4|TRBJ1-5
CASSFLQPQHF
TGTGCCAGCAGCTTTTTGCAGCCCCAGCATTTT
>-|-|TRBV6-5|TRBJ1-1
CASSLKGIGGNTEAFF
TGTGCCAGCAGTTTAAAGGGCATTGGGGGGAACACTGAAGCTTTCTTT
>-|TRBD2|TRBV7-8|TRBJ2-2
CASSPGLAGGTGELFF
TGTGCCAGCAGCCCAGGACTAGCGGGAGGGACCGGGGAGCTGTTTTTT
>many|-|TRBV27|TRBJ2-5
CASSLWGKRQETQYF
TGTGCCAGCAGTTTGTGGGGGAAAAGGCAAGAGACCCAGTACTTC
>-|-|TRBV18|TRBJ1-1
CASSRDIRSAEAFF
TGTGCCAGCTCAAGGGACATCCGTAGCGCTGAAGCTTTCTTT
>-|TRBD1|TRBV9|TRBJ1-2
CASSAYTGGPPALGYTF
TGTGCCAGCAGCGCATACACAGGGGGCCCCCCTGCTCTTGGCTACACCTTC
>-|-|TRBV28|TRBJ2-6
CASKQGSSGANVLTF
TGTGCCAGCAAACAGGGAAGCTCTGGGGCCAACGTCCTGACTTTC
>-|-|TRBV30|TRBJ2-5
CAWSMTVLQETQYF
TGTGCCTGGAGTATGACAGTTCTCCAAGAGACCCAGTACTTC
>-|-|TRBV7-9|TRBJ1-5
CASSLATGGSQPQHF
TGTGCCAGCAGCTTAGCAACGGGGGGCTCTCAGCCCCAGCATTTT
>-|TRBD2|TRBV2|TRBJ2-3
CASSENGGRAAQYF
TGTGCCAGCAGTGAGAACGGCGGGAGGGCTGCGCAGTATTTT
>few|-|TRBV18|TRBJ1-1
CASSPSAGGARAEAFF
TGTGCCAGCTCACCCTCGGCCGGTGGGGCGAGGGCTGAAGCTTTCTTT
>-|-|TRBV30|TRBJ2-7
CAWREVLKRSEQYF
TGTGCCTGGAGGGAGGTGCTAAAACGGAGCGAGCAGTACTTC
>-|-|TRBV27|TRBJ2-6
CASRVGVSGANVLTF
TGTGCCAGCAGGGTGGGGGTCTCTGGGGCCAACGTCCTGACTTTC
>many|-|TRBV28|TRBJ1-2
CASTRVQGSGYTF
TGTGCCAGCACGAGAGTACAGGGATCGGGCTACACCTTC
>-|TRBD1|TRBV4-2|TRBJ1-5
CASSRTGTVDNQPQHF
TGTGCCAGCAGCCGTACCGGGACAGTGGATAATCAGCCCCAGCATTTT
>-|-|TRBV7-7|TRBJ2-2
CASSSGATGELFF
TGTGCCAGCAGCTCGGGAGCTACCGGGGAGCTGTTTTTT
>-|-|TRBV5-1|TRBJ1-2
CASALGQFGGYTF
TGCGCCAGCGCTTTAGGACAGTTCGGTGGCTACACCTTC
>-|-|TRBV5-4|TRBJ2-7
CASSSDTGGQYF
TGTGCCAGCAGCTCGGATACGGGGGGCCAGTACTTC
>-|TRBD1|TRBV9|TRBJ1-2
CASSETGANYGYTF
TGTGCCAGCAGCGAAACAGGGGCGAACTATGGCTACACCTTC
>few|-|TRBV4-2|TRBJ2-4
CASSQDTGPNIQYF
TGTGCCAGCAGCCAAGATACAGGTCCAAACATTCAGTACTTC
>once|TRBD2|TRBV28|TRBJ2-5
CASSLRDSGMRETQYF
TGTGCCAGCAGTTTACGGGATAGCGGGATGAGGGAGACCCAGTACTTC
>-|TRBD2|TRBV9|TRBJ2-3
CASSVDWGLAGGIADTQYF
TGTGCCAGCAGCGTAGACTGGGGACTAGCGGGAGGGATCGCAGATACGCAGTATTTT
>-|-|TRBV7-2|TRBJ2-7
CASSAFREPYEQYF
TGTGCCAGCAGCGCATTCAGAGAACCATACGAGCAGTACTTC
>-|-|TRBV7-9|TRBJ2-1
CASSRWIDNEQFF
TGTGCCAGCAGCCGGTGGATAGACAATGAGCAGTTCTTC
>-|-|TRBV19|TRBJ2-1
CASDSPPYNEQFF
TGTGCCAGCGACAGTCCCCCCTACAATGAGCAGTTCTTC
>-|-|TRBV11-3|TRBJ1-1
CASSLDRGTAFF
TGTGCCAGCAGCTTAGATCGGGGCACAGCTTTCTTT
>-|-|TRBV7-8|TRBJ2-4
CASSLNGVRQYF
TGTGCCAGCAGCTTAAATGGGGTTCGACAGTACTTC
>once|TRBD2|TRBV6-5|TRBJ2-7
CATSGPAGGSYEQYF
TGTGCCACCTCCGGGCCAGCGGGAGGATCCTACGAGCAGTACTTC
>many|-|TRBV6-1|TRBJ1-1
CASSDRVTEAFF
TGTGCCAGCAGTGACAGGGTAACTGAAGCTTTCTTT
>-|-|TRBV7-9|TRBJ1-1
CASSLGTAWNTEAFF
TGTGCCAGCAGCTTAGGGACAGCCTGGAACACTGAAGCTTTCTTT
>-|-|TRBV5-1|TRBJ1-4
CASSFGQNEKLFF
TGCGCCAGCAGCTTTGGACAGAATGAAAAACTGTTTTTT
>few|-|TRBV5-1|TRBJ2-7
CASSGGLLLEQYF
TGCGCCAGCAGCGGCGGACTACTCCTCGAGCAGTACTTC
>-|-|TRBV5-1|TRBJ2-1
CASSLSSYNEQFF
TGCGCCAGCAGCCTTAGCTCCTACAATGAGCAGTTCTTC
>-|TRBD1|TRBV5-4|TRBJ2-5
CASSPGTGLGETQYF
TGTGCCAGCAGCCCCGGGACAGGGTTGGGAGAGACCCAGTACTTC
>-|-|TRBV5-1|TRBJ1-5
CASSLQGGRGQPQHF
TGCGCCAGCAGCTTGCAAGGAGGGCGCGGTCAGCCCCAGCATTTT
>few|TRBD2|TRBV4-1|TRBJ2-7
CASSQGSLAGGPLEQYF
TGCGCCAGCAGCCAAGGGTCACTAGCGGGAGGGCCCCTCGAGCAGTACTTC
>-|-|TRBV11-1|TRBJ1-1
CASSLLWSTEAFF
TGTGCCAGCAGCTTACTTTGGAGCACTGAAGCTTTCTTT
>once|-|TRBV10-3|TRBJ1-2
CAISAGEVNYGYTF
TGTGCCATCAGTGCAGGGGAAGTTAACTATGGCTACACCTTC
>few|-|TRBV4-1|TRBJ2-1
CASSQDPTYNEQFF
TGCGCCAGCAGCCAAGACCCAACATACAATGAGCAGTTCTTC
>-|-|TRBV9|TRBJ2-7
CASSVGQGYYEQYF
TGTGCCAGCAGCGTAGGCCAGGGATACTACGAGCAGTACTTC